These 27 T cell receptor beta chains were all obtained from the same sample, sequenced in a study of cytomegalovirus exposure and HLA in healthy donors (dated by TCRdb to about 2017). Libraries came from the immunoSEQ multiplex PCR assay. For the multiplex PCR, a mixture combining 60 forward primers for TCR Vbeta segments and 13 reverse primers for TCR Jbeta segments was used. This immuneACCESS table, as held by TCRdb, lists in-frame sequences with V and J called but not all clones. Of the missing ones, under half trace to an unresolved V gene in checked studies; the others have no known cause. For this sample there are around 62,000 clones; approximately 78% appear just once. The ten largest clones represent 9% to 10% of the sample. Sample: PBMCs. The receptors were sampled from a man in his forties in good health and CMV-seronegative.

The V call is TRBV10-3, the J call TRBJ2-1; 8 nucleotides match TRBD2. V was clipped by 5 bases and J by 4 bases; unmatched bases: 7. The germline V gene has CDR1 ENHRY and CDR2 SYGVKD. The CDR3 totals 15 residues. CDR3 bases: TGTGCCATCAGTCCATTAGCGGGACGATACAATGAGCAGTTCTTC. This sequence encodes CAISPLAGRYNEQFF.

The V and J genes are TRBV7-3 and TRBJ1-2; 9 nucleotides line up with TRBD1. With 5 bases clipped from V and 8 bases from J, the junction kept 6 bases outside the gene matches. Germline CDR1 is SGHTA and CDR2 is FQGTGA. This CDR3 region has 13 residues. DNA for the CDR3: TGTGCCAGCAGCCTACAGGGGGCGAGGGGCTACACCTTC. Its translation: CASSLQGARGYTF.

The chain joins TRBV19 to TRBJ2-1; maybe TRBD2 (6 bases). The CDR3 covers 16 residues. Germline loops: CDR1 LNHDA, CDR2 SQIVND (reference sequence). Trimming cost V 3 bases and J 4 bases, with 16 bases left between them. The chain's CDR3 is CASSIWGTASYNEQFF. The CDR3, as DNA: TGTGCCAGTAGTATTTGGGGGACTGCAAGTTACAATGAGCAGTTCTTC.

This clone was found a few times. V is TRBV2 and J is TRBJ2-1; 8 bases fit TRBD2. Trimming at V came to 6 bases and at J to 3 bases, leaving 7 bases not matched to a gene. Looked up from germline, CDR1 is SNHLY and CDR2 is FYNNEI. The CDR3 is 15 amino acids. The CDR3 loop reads CASRSLAAVYNEQFF. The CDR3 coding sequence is TGTGCCAGCAGGTCACTAGCGGCCGTCTACAATGAGCAGTTCTTC.

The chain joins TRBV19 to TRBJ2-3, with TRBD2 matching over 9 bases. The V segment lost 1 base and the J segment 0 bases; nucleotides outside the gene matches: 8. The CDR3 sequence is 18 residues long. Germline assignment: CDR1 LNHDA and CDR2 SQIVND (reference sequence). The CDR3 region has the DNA TGTGCCAGTAGTATAGTCGCTAGCGGGACTACTAGCACAGATACGCAGTATTTT. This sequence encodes CASSIVASGTTSTDTQYF.

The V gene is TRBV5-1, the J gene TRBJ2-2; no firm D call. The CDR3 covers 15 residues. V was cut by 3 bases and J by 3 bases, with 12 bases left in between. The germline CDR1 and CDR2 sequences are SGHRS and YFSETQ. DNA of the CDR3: TGCGCCAGCAGCTCGGCCAGCGTTTACACCGGGGAGCTGTTTTTT. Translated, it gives CASSSASVYTGELFF.

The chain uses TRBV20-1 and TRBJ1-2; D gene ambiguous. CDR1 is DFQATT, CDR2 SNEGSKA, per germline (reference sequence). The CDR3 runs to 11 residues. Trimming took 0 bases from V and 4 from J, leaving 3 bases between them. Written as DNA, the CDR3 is TGCAGTGCTAGAGATCGCTATGGCTACACCTTC. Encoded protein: CSARDRYGYTF.

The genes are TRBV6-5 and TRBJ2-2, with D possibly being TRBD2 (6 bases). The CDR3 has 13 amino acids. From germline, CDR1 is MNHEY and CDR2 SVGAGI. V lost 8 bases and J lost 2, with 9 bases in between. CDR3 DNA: TGTGCCAGCGTCGGGGGAAACACCGGGGAGCTGTTTTTT. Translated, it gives CASVGGNTGELFF.

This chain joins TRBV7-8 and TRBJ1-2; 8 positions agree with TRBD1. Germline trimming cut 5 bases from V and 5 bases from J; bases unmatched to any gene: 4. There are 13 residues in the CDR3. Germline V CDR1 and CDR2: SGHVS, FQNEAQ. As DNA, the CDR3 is TGTGCCAGCAGCAGAGGACAGGGTTATGGCTACACCTTC. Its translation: CASSRGQGYGYTF.

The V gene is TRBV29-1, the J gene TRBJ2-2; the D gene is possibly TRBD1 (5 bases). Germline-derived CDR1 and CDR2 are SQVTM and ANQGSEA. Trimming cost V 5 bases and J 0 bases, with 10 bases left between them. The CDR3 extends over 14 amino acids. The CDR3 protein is CSVRQSANTGELFF. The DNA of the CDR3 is TGCAGCGTTCGACAGTCTGCGAACACCGGGGAGCTGTTTTTT.

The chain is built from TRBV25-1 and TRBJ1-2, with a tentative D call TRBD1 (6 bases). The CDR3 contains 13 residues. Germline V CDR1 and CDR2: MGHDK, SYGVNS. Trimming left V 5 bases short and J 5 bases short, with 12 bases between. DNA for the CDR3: TGTGCCAGCAGTACCACAGGGCAATATGGCTACACCTTC. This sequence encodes CASSTTGQYGYTF.

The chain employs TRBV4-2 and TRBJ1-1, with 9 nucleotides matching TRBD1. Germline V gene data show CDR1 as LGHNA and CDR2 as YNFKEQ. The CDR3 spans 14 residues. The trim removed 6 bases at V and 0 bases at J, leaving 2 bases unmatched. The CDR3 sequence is CASRRDRVNTEAFF. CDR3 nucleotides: TGTGCCAGCAGACGGGACAGGGTGAACACTGAAGCTTTCTTT.

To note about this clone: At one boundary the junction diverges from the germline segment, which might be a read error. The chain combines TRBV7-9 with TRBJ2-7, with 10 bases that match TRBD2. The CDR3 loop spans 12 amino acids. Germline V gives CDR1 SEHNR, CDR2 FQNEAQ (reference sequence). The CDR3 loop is CSSRWTSGEQYF. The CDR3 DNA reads TGTTCCAGCAGGTGGACTAGCGGAGAGCAGTACTTC. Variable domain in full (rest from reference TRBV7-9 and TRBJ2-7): DTGVSQNPRHKITKRGQNVTFRCDPISEHNRLYWYRQTLGQGPEFLTYFQNEAQLEKSRLLSDRFSAERPKGSFSTLEIQRTEQGDSAMYLCSSRWTSGEQYFGPGTRLTVT.

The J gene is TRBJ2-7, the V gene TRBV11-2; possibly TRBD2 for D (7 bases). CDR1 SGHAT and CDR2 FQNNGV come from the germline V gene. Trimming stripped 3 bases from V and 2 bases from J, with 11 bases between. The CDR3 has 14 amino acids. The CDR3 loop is CASSLGGRTYEQYF. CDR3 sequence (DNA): TGTGCCAGCAGCTTGGGGGGGCGAACCTACGAGCAGTACTTC. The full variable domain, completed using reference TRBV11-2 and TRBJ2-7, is EAGVAQSPRYKIIEKRQSVAFWCNPISGHATLYWYQQILGQGPKLLIQFQNNGVVDDSQLPKDRFSAERLKGVDSTLKIQPAKLEDSAVYLCASSLGGRTYEQYFGPGTRLTVT.

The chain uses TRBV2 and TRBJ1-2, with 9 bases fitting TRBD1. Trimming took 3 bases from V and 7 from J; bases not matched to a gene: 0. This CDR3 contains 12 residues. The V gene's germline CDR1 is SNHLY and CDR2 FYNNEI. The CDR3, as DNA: TGTGCCAGCAGTGAGGACAGGGGTGGCTACACCTTC. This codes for CASSEDRGGYTF.

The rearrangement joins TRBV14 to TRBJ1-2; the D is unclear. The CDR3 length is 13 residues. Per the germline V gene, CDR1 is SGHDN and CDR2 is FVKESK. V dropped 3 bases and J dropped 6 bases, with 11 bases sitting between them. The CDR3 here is CASSHIGFHGYTF. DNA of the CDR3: TGTGCCAGCAGCCACATCGGGTTCCATGGCTACACCTTC.

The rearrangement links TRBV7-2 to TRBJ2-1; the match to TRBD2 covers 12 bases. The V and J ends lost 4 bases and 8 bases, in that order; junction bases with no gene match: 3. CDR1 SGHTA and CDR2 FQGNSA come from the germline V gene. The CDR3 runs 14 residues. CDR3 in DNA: TGTGCCAGCAGCTCACTAGCGGGGGGCTATGAGCAGTTCTTC. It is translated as CASSSLAGGYEQFF.

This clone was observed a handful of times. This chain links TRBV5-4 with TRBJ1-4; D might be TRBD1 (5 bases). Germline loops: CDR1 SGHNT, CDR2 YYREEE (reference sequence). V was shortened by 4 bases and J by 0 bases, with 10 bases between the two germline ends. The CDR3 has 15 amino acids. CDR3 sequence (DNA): TGTGCCAGCAGCGGTGCGGGGCCAACTAATGAAAAACTGTTTTTT. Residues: CASSGAGPTNEKLFF.

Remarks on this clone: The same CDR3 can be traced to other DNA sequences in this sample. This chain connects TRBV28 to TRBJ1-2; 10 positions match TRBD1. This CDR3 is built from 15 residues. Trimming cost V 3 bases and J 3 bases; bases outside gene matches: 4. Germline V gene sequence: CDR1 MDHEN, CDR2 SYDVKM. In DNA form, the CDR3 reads TGTGCCAGCAGTTTCAGGGACAGGGGCCACTATGGCTACACCTTC. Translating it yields CASSFRDRGHYGYTF.

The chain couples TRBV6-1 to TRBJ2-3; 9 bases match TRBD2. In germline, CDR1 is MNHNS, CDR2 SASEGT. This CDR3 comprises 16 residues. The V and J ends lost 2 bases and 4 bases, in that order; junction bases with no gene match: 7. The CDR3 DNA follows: TGTGCCAGCAGTGAAAGCAGCGGGGGGCTCCCAGATACGCAGTATTTT. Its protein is CASSESSGGLPDTQYF.

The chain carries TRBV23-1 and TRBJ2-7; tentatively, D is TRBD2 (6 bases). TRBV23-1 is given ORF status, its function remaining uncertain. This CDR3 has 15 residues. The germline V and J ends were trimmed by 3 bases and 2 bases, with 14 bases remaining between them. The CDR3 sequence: CASSQLEGPPYEQYF. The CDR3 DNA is TGCGCCAGCAGTCAGTTGGAGGGGCCGCCCTACGAGCAGTACTTC.

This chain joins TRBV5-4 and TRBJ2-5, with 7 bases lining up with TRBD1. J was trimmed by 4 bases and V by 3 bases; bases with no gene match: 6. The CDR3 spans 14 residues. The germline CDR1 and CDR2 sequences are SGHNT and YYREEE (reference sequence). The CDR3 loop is CASSSSGTAETQYF. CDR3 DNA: TGTGCCAGCAGCTCCTCCGGGACAGCAGAGACCCAGTACTTC. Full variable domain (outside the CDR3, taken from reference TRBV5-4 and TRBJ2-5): ETGVTQSPTHLIKTRGQQVTLRCSSQSGHNTVSWYQQALGQGPQFIFQYYREEENGRGNFPPRFSGLQFPNYSSELNVNALELDDSALYLCASSSSGTAETQYFGPGTRLLVL.

The DNA of the CDR3 is TGTCACCGGGACAGGTCACTGCGAAGCTCCTACGAGCAGTACTTC. Protein: CHRDRSLRSSYEQYF. This chain connects TRBV6-1 to TRBJ2-5; 8 bases are a match to TRBD1. The J call may be mistaken, given a closer DNA end match to TRBJ2-7. The CDR3 extends over 15 amino acids. Germline lookup yields CDR1 MNHNS and CDR2 SASEGT.

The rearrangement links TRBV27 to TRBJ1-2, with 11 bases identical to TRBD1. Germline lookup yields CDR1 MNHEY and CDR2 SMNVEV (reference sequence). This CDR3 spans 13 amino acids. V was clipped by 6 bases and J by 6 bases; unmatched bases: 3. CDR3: CASSRDRGNGYTF. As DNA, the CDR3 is TGTGCCAGCAGCAGGGACAGGGGGAATGGCTACACCTTC.

The CDR3 loop is CSAVLAASYEQYF. DNA for the CDR3: TGCAGCGCCGTACTAGCGGCCTCCTACGAGCAGTACTTC. The rearrangement uses TRBV29-1 and TRBJ2-7; 8 nucleotides line up with TRBD2. Germline CDR1 and CDR2: SQVTM and ANQGSEA. The length of the CDR3 is 13 residues. V dropped 7 bases and J dropped 0; count of bases not matched to a gene: 5.

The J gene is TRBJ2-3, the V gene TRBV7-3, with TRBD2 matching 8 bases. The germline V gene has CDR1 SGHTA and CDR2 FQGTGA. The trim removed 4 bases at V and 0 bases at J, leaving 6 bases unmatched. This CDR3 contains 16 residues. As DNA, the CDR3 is TGTGCCAGCAGCTCCGCGGGGGGCCCTAGCACAGATACGCAGTATTTT. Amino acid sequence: CASSSAGGPSTDTQYF. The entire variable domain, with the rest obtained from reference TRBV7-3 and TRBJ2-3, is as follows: GAGVSQTPSNKVTEKGKYVELRCDPISGHTALYWYRQSLGQGPEFLIYFQGTGAADDSGLPNDRFFAVRPEGSVSTLKIQRTERGDSAVYLCASSSAGGPSTDTQYFGPGTRLTVL.

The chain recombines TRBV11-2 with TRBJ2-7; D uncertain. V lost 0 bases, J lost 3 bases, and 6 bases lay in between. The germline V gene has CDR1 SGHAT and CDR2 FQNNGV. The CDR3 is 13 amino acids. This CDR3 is CASSLEAYYEQYF. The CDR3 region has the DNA TGTGCCAGCAGCTTAGAAGCCTACTACGAGCAGTACTTC.